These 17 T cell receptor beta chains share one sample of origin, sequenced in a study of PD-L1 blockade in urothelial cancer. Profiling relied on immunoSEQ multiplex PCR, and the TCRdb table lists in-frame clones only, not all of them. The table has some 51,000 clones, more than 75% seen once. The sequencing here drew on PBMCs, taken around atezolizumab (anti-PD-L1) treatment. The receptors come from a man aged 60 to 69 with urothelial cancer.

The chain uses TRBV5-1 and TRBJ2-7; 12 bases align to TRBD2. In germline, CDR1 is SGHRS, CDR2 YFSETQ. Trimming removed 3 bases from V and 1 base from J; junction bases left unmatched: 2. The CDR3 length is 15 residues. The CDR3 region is CASSWTSGASYEQYF. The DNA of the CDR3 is TGCGCCAGCAGCTGGACTAGCGGGGCGTCCTACGAGCAGTACTTC.

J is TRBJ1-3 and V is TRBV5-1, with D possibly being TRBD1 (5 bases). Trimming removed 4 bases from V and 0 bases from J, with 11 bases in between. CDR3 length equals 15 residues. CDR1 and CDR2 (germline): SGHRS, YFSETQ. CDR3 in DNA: TGCGCCAGCAGCACCGGACACCACTCTGGAAACACCATATATTTT. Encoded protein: CASSTGHHSGNTIYF.

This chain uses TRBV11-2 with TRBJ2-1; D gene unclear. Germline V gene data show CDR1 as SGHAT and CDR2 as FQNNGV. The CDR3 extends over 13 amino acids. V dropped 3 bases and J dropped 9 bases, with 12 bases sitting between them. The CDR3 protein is CASSFIEVAEQFF. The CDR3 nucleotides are TGTGCCAGCAGCTTCATAGAGGTCGCTGAGCAGTTCTTC.

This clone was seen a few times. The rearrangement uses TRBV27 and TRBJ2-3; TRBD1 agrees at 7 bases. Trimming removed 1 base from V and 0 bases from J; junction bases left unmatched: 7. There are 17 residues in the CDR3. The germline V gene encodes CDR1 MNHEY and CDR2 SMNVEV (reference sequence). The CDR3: CASSLYHGTASTDTQYF. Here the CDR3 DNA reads TGTGCCAGCAGTTTATACCATGGGACAGCGAGCACAGATACGCAGTATTTT.

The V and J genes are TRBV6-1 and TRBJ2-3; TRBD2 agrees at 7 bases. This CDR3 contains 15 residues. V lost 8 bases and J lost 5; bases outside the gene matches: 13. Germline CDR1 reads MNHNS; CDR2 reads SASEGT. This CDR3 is CASGPQTTSRDTQYF. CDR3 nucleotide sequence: TGTGCCAGCGGTCCGCAAACGACTAGCCGAGATACGCAGTATTTT.

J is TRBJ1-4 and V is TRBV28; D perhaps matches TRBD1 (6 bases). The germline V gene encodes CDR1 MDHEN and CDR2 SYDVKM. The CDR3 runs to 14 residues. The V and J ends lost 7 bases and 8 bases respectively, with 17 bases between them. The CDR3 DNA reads TGTGCCAGCATCGGGGGGGCGCTGGGGGAAAAACTGTTTTTT. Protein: CASIGGALGEKLFF.

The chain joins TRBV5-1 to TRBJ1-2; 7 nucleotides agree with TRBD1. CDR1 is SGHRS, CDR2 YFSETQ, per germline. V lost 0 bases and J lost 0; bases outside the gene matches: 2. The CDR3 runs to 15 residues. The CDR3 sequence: CASSLVQGANYGYTF. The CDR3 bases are TGCGCCAGCAGCTTGGTCCAGGGGGCTAACTATGGCTACACCTTC.

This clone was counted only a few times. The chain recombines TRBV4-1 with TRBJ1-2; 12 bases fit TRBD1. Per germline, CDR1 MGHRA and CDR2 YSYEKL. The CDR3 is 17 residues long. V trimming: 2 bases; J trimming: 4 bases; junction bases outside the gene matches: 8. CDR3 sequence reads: CASSQTGTGGVIYGYTF. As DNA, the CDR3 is TGCGCCAGCAGCCAAACCGGGACAGGGGGCGTCATCTATGGCTACACCTTC.

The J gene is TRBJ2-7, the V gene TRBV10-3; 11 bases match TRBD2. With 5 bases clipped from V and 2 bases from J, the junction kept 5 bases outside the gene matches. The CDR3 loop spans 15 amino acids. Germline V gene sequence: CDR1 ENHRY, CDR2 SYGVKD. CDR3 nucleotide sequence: TGTGCCATCAGTAGAACTAGCGGGAGTACCTACGAGCAGTACTTC. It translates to CAISRTSGSTYEQYF.

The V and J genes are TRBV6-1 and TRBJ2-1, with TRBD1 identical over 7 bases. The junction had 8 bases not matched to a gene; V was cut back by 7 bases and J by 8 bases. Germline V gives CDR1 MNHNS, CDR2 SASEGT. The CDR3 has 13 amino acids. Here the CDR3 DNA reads TGTGCCAGCACCCTAGACAGGGTGTATGAGCAGTTCTTC. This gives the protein CASTLDRVYEQFF.

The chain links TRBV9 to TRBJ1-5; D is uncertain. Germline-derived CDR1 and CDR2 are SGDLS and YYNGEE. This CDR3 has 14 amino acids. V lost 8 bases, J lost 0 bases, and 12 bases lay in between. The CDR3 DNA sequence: TGTGCCAGTGGAGGAGCTTATAGCAATCAGCCCCAGCATTTT. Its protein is CASGGAYSNQPQHF.

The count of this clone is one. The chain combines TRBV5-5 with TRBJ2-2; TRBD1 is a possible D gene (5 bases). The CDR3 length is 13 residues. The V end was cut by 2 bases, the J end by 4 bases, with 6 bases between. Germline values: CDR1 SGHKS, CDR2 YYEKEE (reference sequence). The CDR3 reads CASSFRGTGELFF. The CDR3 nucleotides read TGTGCCAGCAGCTTTAGGGGCACCGGGGAGCTGTTTTTT.

CDR3 nucleotide sequence: TGTGCCAGCAACGCGGACGGGAGGCTTAGCTCTGGGGCCAACGTCCTGACTTTC. It translates to CASNADGRLSSGANVLTF. This rearrangement joins TRBV28 to TRBJ2-6, with TRBD2 matching 7 bases. Germline V lookup: CDR1 MDHEN, CDR2 SYDVKM. CDR3 length equals 18 residues. The ends lost 7 bases at V and 0 bases at J; junction bases unmatched: 12.

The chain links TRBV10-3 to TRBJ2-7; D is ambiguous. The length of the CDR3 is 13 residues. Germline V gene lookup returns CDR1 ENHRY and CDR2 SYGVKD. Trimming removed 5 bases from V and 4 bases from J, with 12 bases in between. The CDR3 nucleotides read TGTGCCATCAGTTTAAGAGGTCGGTACGAGCAGTACTTC. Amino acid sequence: CAISLRGRYEQYF.

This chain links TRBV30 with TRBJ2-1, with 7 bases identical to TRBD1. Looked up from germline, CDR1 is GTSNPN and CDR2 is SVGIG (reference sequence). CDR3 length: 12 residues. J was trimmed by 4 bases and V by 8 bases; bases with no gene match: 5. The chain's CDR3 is CAGGQQYNEQFF. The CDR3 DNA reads TGTGCCGGGGGACAGCAATACAATGAGCAGTTCTTC.

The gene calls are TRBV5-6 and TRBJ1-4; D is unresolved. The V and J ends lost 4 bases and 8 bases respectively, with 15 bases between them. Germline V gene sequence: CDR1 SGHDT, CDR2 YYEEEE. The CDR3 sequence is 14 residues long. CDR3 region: CASSIVGSYEKLFF. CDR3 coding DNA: TGTGCCAGCAGCATAGTCGGGTCTTACGAAAAACTGTTTTTT.

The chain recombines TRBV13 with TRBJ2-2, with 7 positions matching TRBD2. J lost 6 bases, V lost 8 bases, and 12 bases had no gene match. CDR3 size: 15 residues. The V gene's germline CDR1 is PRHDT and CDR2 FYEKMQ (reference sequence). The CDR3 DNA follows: TGTGCCAGCTTAAAAGGACGGGGGAGGGCCGGGGAGCTGTTTTTT. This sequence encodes CASLKGRGRAGELFF.